This entry features one T cell receptor (beta chain) sequence. The antigen is not known. This record belongs to a study of blood T cells in healthy people across ages. Findings of the study overall: It was found that TCR beta diversity correlated strongly with the percentage of naive T cells.

The CDR3 extends over 13 amino acids. V lost 4 bases to trimming and J lost 8 bases, with 16 bases between them. The germline V gene has CDR1 SGHRS and CDR2 YFSETQ. The second PCR ran about 6 to 12 cycles with a sample-barcoded 5' primer and J-beta primers. TCRdb re-derived calls from the 5' RACE reads in MiXCR, one entry per CDR3 protein. This table has more than 700,000 distinct CDR3 sequences, about half appearing once. This TCR was sampled from an elderly man in good health. This chain joins TRBV5-1 and TRBJ2-7, with D possibly matching TRBD1 (5 bases). The sample taken for sequencing was blood. In nucleotides, the CDR3 is TGCGCCAGCAGCGTAAACCAGGGATTGAAGCAGTACTTC. It codes for CASSVNQGLKQYF. The whole variable domain, filled in from reference TRBV5-1 and TRBJ2-7, reads KAGVTQTPRYLIKTRGQQVTLSCSPISGHRSVSWYQQTPGQGLQFLFEYFSETQRNKGNFPGRFSGRQFSNSRSEMNVSTLELGDSALYLCASSVNQGLKQYFGPGTRLTVT.